This is a list of T cell receptor beta chains from one sample in a study of cytomegalovirus exposure and HLA in healthy donors. Measured with immunoSEQ multiplex PCR; TCRdb has only the in-frame clones, and not every one. This sample carries some 120,000 clones, with approximately 0.93% going to the ten biggest clones. Sequences were obtained from PBMCs. The receptor source for this set is a man between 18 and 29 years old in good health and CMV-seronegative. The conserved cysteine and the conserved F or W are not part of the CDR3 here. Each record gives: D gene, J gene, V gene, CDR3 protein. The D gene is left open where the match is weak.

D gene: NA
J gene: TRBJ2-1
V gene: TRBV7-9
CDR3 protein: ASSLFVSNEQF

D gene: TRBD2
J gene: TRBJ2-1
V gene: TRBV5-1
CDR3 protein: ASSLSAGGPGHEQF

D gene: TRBD1
J gene: TRBJ1-1
V gene: TRBV19
CDR3 protein: ASSIRQGLGNTEAF

D gene: NA
J gene: TRBJ2-1
V gene: TRBV28
CDR3 protein: ASSLRGYGEQF

D gene: NA
J gene: TRBJ2-5
V gene: TRBV9
CDR3 protein: ASSVSRVQETQY

D gene: NA
J gene: TRBJ1-1
V gene: TRBV11-3
CDR3 protein: ASSRSWMNTEAF

D gene: NA
J gene: TRBJ2-1
V gene: TRBV12-2
CDR3 protein: ATNLSTRDRQHNEQF

D gene: TRBD1
J gene: TRBJ2-7
V gene: TRBV25-1
CDR3 protein: ASSIGKGTGQDEQY

D gene: NA
J gene: TRBJ2-7
V gene: TRBV6-5
CDR3 protein: ASSPVGQGEYEQY

D gene: TRBD1
J gene: TRBJ1-5
V gene: TRBV10-2
CDR3 protein: ASSERGRDRFFSNQPQH

D gene: TRBD1
J gene: TRBJ1-2
V gene: TRBV6-1
CDR3 protein: ASSDRTGVWSHGYT

D gene: NA
J gene: TRBJ1-2
V gene: TRBV7-6
CDR3 protein: ASTKEITNARGYT

D gene: NA
J gene: TRBJ2-7
V gene: TRBV28
CDR3 protein: ASSPPTVFHEQY

D gene: TRBD2
J gene: TRBJ2-7
V gene: TRBV6-1
CDR3 protein: ASTGVAGRPYEQY

D gene: TRBD1
J gene: TRBJ1-2
V gene: TRBV19
CDR3 protein: ASSIDLETGPRPANYGYT

D gene: NA
J gene: TRBJ1-1
V gene: TRBV6-1
CDR3 protein: ASSTKTGNTEAF

D gene: TRBD1
J gene: TRBJ1-2
V gene: TRBV19
CDR3 protein: ASLTQDRAFYGYT

D gene: NA
J gene: TRBJ2-2
V gene: TRBV5-4
CDR3 protein: ASSWGSSNTGELF

D gene: NA
J gene: TRBJ1-6
V gene: TRBV6-5
CDR3 protein: ASSYSPPSNSPLH

D gene: NA
J gene: TRBJ1-2
V gene: TRBV19
CDR3 protein: ASTDIYGYT

D gene: TRBD1
J gene: TRBJ1-4
V gene: TRBV27
CDR3 protein: ASSSYDRGVGEKLF

D gene: NA
J gene: TRBJ2-7
V gene: TRBV7-9
CDR3 protein: ASSKTATGYYEQY

D gene: NA
J gene: TRBJ1-2
V gene: TRBV30
CDR3 protein: AWSNSPGYT

D gene: TRBD2
J gene: TRBJ2-1
V gene: TRBV19
CDR3 protein: ASTLFSGGSSYNEQF

D gene: NA
J gene: TRBJ2-1
V gene: TRBV2
CDR3 protein: ASSYDSQLAFEQF

D gene: TRBD2
J gene: TRBJ2-5
V gene: TRBV11-1
CDR3 protein: ASSHRTSGGAQETQY

D gene: NA
J gene: TRBJ1-1
V gene: TRBV18
CDR3 protein: ASSPVGENTEAF

D gene: TRBD2
J gene: TRBJ2-3
V gene: TRBV11-2
CDR3 protein: ASSLDPSGGPEDTQY

D gene: NA
J gene: TRBJ1-5
V gene: TRBV9
CDR3 protein: ASSVQGWEPQH

D gene: TRBD1
J gene: TRBJ1-2
V gene: TRBV6-6
CDR3 protein: ASSYRKDRVGGYT

D gene: TRBD2
J gene: TRBJ2-7
V gene: TRBV5-4
CDR3 protein: ASSNGGTSASYEQY

D gene: NA
J gene: TRBJ1-2
V gene: TRBV5-6
CDR3 protein: ASSLWGPNSNYGYT

D gene: NA
J gene: TRBJ1-2
V gene: TRBV10-2
CDR3 protein: ASSEAGRYGYT

D gene: NA
J gene: TRBJ2-7
V gene: TRBV5-1
CDR3 protein: ASRPEEKGMSSYEQY

D gene: NA
J gene: TRBJ2-3
V gene: TRBV9
CDR3 protein: ASSVAGQGWSDTQY

D gene: NA
J gene: TRBJ1-1
V gene: TRBV5-6
CDR3 protein: ASSSTDWRPDTEAF

D gene: TRBD1
J gene: TRBJ2-7
V gene: TRBV5-4
CDR3 protein: ASSLVPGGGSYEQY

D gene: TRBD1
J gene: TRBJ2-7
V gene: TRBV25-1
CDR3 protein: ASSEFGQGGYEQY

D gene: NA
J gene: TRBJ2-7
V gene: TRBV27
CDR3 protein: ASSTRTVVGEQY

D gene: NA
J gene: TRBJ2-2
V gene: TRBV4-1
CDR3 protein: ASSQGTANTGELF

D gene: TRBD1
J gene: TRBJ1-4
V gene: TRBV28
CDR3 protein: ASSPQTGGGNEKLF

D gene: NA
J gene: TRBJ1-1
V gene: TRBV30
CDR3 protein: AWKGGLNTEAF

D gene: NA
J gene: TRBJ2-7
V gene: TRBV23-1
CDR3 protein: ASSPPDDSTGEQY

D gene: NA
J gene: TRBJ2-2
V gene: TRBV12-2
CDR3 protein: ASLEPRDSNTGELF

D gene: TRBD1
J gene: TRBJ1-5
V gene: TRBV5-8
CDR3 protein: ASSSPKGARNQPQH

D gene: NA
J gene: TRBJ1-3
V gene: TRBV5-1
CDR3 protein: ASSLVGGGNTIY

D gene: TRBD1
J gene: TRBJ1-4
V gene: TRBV19
CDR3 protein: ASSPTRDRGAVDEKLF

D gene: TRBD1
J gene: TRBJ1-1
V gene: TRBV28
CDR3 protein: ASRRDRGNLNTEAF

D gene: NA
J gene: TRBJ2-1
V gene: TRBV19
CDR3 protein: ATGSSGVHEQF

D gene: NA
J gene: TRBJ1-5
V gene: TRBV5-1
CDR3 protein: ASSLETAEGPQH

D gene: NA
J gene: TRBJ1-2
V gene: TRBV30
CDR3 protein: AWSAHQGNYGYT

D gene: NA
J gene: TRBJ2-7
V gene: TRBV9
CDR3 protein: ASSTTGREQY

D gene: TRBD1
J gene: TRBJ2-2
V gene: TRBV7-7
CDR3 protein: ASSPDRGNTGELF